Listed here is a single T cell receptor beta chain. The sample comes from a study of blood T cell repertoires in COVID-19. The wider study: The samples span acute and convalescent COVID-19 from the United States, Italy and Spain. Sources were T cells, B-cell-depleted T cells, or PBMCs; the material itself was cDNA or gDNA.

The CDR3 totals 14 residues. The germline V gene encodes CDR1 SEHNR and CDR2 FQNEAQ (reference sequence). The V gene lost 5 bases and the J gene lost 2 bases, with 12 bases spanning the gap. Per the original data handling: Cell counts per sample came from amplifying reference gene primers. The table came from immunoSEQ multiplex PCR; TCRdb's copy has only in-frame clones and leaves some out. V and J calls and clone size come straight from that table; D and trimming were deduced from the DNA. The table has roughly 81,000 clones, around 87% seen once. The sequence came from a man in his forties with acute or convalescent COVID-19. The J gene is TRBJ1-1, the V gene TRBV7-9; possibly TRBD1 for D (5 bases). Sequenced: peripheral blood. CDR3 region: CASSPRGPNTEAFF. CDR3 nucleotides: TGTGCCAGCAGCCCAAGGGGCCCCAACACTGAAGCTTTCTTT. Drawing the rest from reference TRBV7-9 and TRBJ1-1, the complete variable domain is DTGVSQNPRHKITKRGQNVTFRCDPISEHNRLYWYRQTLGQGPEFLTYFQNEAQLEKSRLLSDRFSAERPKGSFSTLEIQRTEQGDSAMYLCASSPRGPNTEAFFGQGTRLTVV.